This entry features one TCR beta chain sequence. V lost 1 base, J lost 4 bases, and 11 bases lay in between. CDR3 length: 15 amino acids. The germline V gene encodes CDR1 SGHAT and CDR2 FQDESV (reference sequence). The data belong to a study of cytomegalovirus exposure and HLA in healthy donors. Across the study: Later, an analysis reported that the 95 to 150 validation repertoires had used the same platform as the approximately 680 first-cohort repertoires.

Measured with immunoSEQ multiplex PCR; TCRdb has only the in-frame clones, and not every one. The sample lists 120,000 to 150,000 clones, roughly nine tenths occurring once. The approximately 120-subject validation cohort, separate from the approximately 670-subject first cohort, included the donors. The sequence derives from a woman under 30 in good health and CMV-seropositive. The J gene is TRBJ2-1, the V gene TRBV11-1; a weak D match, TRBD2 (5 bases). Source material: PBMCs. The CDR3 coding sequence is TGTGCCAGCAGCTTAGTTCGGGGAGCTTACAATGAGCAGTTCTTC. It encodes CASSLVRGAYNEQFF.